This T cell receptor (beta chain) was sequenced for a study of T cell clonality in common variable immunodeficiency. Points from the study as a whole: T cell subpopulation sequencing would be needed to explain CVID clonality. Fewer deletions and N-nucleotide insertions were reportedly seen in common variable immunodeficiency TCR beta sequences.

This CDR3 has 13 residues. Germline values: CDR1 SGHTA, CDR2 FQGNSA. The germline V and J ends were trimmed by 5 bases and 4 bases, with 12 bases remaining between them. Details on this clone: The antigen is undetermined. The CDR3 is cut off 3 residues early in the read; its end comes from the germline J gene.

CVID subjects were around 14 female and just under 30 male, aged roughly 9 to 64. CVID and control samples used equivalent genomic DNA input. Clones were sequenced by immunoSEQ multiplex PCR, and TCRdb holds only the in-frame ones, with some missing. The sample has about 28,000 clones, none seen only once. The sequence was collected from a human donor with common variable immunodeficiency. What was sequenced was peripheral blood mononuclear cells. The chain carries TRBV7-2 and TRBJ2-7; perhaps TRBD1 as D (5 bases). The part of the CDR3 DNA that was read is TGTGCCAGCAGCGGACGGACATTGTACGAG. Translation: CASSGRTLYE. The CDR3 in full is CASSGRTLYEQYF.